This T cell receptor beta chain was sequenced in a study of Ad26.COV2.S vaccination and SARS-CoV-2 variants. The overall study: Intramuscular Ad26.COV2.S at 5x10^10 or 1x10^11 viral particles.

Treatment indicated: 15 to 20 received Ad26.COV2.S at low or high dose, single or two shots; 5 received placebo; per-sample allocation not given. Specimens were obtained on day 63 following the first vaccine or placebo injection. Boston provided a donor who was an adult aged 18-55 years. Trimming stripped 6 bases from V and 2 bases from J, with 16 bases between. Looked up from germline, CDR1 is MDHEN and CDR2 is SYDVKM. This CDR3 spans 16 amino acids. Turning to this clone: The antigen remains unidentified.

The assay was immunoSEQ multiplex PCR, and TCRdb's table has in-frame clones only and misses some. In the table there are roughly 300,000 clones, approximately 90% of which are singletons. Whole-study results and caveats: Participants in the vaccine arm had higher spike-specific TCR breadth; placebo recipients had lower.

The receptor's source is a person aged 18-65 years who received the Ad26.COV2.S COVID-19 vaccine or a placebo. This material consisted of peripheral blood, taken in a trial of Ad26.COV2.S vaccine versus placebo. The rearrangement uses TRBV28 and TRBJ2-2; D tentatively reads TRBD1 or TRBD2 (7 bases each). The DNA of the CDR3 is TGTGCCAGCAGAGGAGCGGGACAGCCAAACACCGGGGAGCTGTTTTTT. Protein sequence: CASRGAGQPNTGELFF.